The rows below give T cell receptor beta chains drawn from one sample of a study of blood T cell repertoires in COVID-19. Sequenced by immunoSEQ multiplex PCR; TCRdb stores in-frame clones only, minus some. The sample has about 120,000 clones, 82% seen once. What was sequenced was peripheral blood. The source of these receptors is an older woman with acute or convalescent COVID-19. CDR3s include the opening cysteine and the closing phenylalanine or tryptophan. Each record gives: CDR3 DNA, CDR3 protein, CDR3 length, J gene, D gene, V gene, clone size. D genes are given only for firm matches. Only part of the rows carry a size: once, few, many, or a class if the clone is expanded.

TGTGCCAGCAGTTACCTGGACAGGTGGACCGGGGAGCTGTTTTTT | CASSYLDRWTGELFF | 15 | TRBJ2-2 | TRBD1 | TRBV6-2/TRBV6-3 | .
TGTGCCAGCAGCCAATTCAGACAGTCCAAGTTCTTC | CASSQFRQSKFF | 12 | TRBJ2-1 | . | TRBV3-1/TRBV3-2 | .
TGTGCCAGCAGCTTAATGCGGGACACTGAAGCTTTCTTT | CASSLMRDTEAFF | 13 | TRBJ1-1 | . | TRBV7-2 | .
TGTGCCAGCAGCCAAGGAGCGACAGGGTTGAGTGGCGGTGAAGCTTTCTTT | CASSQGATGLSGGEAFF | 17 | TRBJ1-1 | TRBD1 | TRBV3-1/TRBV3-2 | .
TGTGCCAGCAGCCTCAGGGGGAGTTTAGGAAAGGATTTCTTT | CASSLRGSLGKDFF | 14 | TRBJ1-1 | TRBD1 | TRBV5-4 | .
TGCAGTGCTAGTAGGACTAGCGGAACCTACGAGCAGTACTTC | CSASRTSGTYEQYF | 14 | TRBJ2-7 | TRBD2 | TRBV20-1 | .
TGCGCCAGCAGCTCTGGACAGGGCACTAACTATGGCTACACCTTC | CASSSGQGTNYGYTF | 15 | TRBJ1-2 | TRBD1 | TRBV5-1 | few
TGTGCCAGTAGTGATACAGGGGCGACTGAAGCTTTCTTT | CASSDTGATEAFF | 13 | TRBJ1-1 | TRBD1 | TRBV19 | .
TGTGCCACCAGTGACCCCGGGACGCGGAGGGTAGAGCCCCAGCATTTT | CATSDPGTRRVEPQHF | 16 | TRBJ1-5 | . | TRBV24-1 | once
TGCAGCGTGCGACAGGGGTCGGATCAGCCCCAGCATTTT | CSVRQGSDQPQHF | 13 | TRBJ1-5 | TRBD1 | TRBV29-1 | .
TGTGCCAGCAGCGCAGGGGCTAGGGCTAATGAAAAACTGTTTTTT | CASSAGARANEKLFF | 15 | TRBJ1-4 | . | TRBV5-6 | few
TGTGCCAGTAGGGGGACTAGCACAGATACGCAGTATTTT | CASRGTSTDTQYF | 13 | TRBJ2-3 | . | TRBV19 | .
TGCGCCAGCAGCCAACTCTCGGGACTAGCAACCGGGGAGCTGTTTTTT | CASSQLSGLATGELFF | 16 | TRBJ2-2 | TRBD2 | TRBV4-3 | .
TGTGCCAGCAGCTTGGACAGGGGGCTAAATACGCAGTATTTT | CASSLDRGLNTQYF | 14 | TRBJ2-3 | TRBD1 | TRBV7-9 | .
TGTGCCAGCAGCTTAGCGAACAGGGGAGCGAATCAGCCCCAGCATTTT | CASSLANRGANQPQHF | 16 | TRBJ1-5 | TRBD1 | TRBV7-2 | .
TGTGCCAGCAGCTCGGGACTCCCCAGTGAGACCCAGTACTTC | CASSSGLPSETQYF | 14 | TRBJ2-5 | . | TRBV7-3 | .
TGCGCCAGCGAATACCGGGACAGCCGCTCTGGAAACACCATATATTTT | CASEYRDSRSGNTIYF | 16 | TRBJ1-3 | TRBD1 | TRBV5-1 | .
TGTGCCAGCAGTAGAGAGGGAGAAGCTTTCTTT | CASSREGEAFF | 11 | TRBJ1-1 | . | TRBV6-5 | .
TGCGCCAGCAGAAATAAGGGGACAACTGAAGAAAAACTGTTTTTT | CASRNKGTTEEKLFF | 15 | TRBJ1-4 | . | TRBV5-1 | .